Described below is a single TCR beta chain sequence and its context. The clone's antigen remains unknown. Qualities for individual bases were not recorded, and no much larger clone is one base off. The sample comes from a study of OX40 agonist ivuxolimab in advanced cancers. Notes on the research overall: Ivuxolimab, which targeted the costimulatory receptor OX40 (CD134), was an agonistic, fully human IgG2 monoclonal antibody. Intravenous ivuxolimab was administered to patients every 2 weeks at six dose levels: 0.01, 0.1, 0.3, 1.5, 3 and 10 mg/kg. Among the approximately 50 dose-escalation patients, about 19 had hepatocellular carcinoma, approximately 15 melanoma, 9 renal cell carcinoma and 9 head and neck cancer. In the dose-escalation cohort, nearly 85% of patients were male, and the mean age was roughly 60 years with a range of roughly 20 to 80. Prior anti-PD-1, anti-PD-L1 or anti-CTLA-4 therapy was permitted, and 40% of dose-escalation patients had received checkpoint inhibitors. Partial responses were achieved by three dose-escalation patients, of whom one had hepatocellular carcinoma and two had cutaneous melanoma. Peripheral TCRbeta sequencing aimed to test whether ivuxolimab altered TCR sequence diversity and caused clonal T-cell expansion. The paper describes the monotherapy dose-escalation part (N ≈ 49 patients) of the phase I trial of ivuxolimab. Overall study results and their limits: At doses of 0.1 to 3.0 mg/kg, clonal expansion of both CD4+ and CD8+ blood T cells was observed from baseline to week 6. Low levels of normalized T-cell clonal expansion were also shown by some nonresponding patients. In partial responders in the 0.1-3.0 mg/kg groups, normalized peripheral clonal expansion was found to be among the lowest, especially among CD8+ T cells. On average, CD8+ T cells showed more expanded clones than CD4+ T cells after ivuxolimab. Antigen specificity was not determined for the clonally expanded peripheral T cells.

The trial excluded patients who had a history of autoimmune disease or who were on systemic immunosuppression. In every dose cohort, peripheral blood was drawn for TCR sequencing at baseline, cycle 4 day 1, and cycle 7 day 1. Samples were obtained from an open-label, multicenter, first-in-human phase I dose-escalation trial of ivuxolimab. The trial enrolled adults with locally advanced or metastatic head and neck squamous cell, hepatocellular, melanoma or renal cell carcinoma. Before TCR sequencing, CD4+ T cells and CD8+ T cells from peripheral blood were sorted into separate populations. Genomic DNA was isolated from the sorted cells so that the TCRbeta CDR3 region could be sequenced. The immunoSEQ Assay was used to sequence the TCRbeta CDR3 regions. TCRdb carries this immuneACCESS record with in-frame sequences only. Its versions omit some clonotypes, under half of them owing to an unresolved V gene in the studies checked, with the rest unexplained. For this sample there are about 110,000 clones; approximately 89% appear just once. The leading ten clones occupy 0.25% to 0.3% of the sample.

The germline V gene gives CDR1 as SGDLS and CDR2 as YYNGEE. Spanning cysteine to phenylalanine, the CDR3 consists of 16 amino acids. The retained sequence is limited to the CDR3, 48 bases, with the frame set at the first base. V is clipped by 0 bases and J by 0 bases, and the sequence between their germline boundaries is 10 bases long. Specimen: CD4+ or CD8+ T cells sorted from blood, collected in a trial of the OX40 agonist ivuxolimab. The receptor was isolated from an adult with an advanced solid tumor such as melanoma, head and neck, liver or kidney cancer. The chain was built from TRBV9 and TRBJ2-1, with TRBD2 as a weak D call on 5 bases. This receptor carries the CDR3 CASSVGPGSSYNEQFF. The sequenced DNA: TGTGCCAGCAGCGTAGGACCGGGGAGCTCCTACAATGAGCAGTTCTTC.